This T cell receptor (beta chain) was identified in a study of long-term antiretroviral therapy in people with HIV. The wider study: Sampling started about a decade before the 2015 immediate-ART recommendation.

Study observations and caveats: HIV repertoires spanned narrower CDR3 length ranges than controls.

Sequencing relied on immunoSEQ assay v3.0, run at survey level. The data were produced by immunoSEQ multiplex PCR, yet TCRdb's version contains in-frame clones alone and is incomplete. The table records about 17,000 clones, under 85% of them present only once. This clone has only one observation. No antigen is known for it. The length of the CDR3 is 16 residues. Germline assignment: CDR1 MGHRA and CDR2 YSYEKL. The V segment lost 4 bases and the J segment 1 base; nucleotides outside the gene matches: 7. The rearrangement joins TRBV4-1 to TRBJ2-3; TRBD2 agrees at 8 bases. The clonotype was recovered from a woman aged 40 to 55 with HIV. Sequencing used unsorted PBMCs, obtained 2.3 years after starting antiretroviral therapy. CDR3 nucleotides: TGCGCCAGCAGCCTCGGACTAGCTCGCGGCACAGATACGCAGTATTTT. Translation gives CASSLGLARGTDTQYF.